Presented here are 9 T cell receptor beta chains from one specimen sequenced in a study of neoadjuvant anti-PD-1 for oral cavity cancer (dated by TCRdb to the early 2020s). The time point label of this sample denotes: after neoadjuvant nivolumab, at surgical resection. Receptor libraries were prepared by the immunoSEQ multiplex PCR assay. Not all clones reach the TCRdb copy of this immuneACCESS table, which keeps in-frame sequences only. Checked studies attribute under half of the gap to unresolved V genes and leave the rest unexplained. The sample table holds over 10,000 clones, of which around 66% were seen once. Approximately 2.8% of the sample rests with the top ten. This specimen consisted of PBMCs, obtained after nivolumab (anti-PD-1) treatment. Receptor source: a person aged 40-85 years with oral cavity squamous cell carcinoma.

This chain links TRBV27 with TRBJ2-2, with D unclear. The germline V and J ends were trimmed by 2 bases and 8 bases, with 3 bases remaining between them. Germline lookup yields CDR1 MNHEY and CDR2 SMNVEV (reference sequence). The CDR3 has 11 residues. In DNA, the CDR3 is TGTGCCAGCAGTTTACGGGGGGAGCTGTTTTTT. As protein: CASSLRGELFF.

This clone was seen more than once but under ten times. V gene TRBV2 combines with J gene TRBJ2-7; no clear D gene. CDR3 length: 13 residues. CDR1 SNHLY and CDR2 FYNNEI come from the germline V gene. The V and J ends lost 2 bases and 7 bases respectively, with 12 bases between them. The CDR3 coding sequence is TGTGCCAGCAGTGAACCCTTTGAGGTGGAGCAGTACTTC. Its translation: CASSEPFEVEQYF.

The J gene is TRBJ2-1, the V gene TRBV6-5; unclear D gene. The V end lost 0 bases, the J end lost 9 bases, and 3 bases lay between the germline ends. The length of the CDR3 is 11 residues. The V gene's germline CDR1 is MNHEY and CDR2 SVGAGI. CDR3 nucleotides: TGTGCCAGCAGTTACTCGGGTGAGCAGTTCTTC. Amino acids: CASSYSGEQFF.

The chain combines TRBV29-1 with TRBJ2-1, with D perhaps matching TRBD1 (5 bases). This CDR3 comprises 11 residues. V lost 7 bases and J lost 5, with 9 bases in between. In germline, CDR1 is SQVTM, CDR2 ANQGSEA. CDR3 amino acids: CSGTGNNEQFF. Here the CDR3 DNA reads TGCAGCGGTACAGGCAACAATGAGCAGTTCTTC.

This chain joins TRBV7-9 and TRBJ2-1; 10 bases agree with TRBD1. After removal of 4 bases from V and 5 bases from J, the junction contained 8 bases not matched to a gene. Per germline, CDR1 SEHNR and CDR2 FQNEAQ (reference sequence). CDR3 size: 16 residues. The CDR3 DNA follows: TGTGCCAGCAGCTCCCGGTCCGGGACAGGGGACAATGAGCAGTTCTTC. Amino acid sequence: CASSSRSGTGDNEQFF. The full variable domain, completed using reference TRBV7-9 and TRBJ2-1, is DTGVSQNPRHKITKRGQNVTFRCDPISEHNRLYWYRQTLGQGPEFLTYFQNEAQLEKSRLLSDRFSAERPKGSFSTLEIQRTEQGDSAMYLCASSSRSGTGDNEQFFGPGTRLTVL.

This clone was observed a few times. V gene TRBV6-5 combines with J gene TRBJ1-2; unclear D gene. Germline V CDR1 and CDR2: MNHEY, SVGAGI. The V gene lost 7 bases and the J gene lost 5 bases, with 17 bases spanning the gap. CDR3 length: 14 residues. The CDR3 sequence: CASTYSDGRYGYTF. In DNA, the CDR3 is TGTGCCAGCACCTACTCGGATGGGAGATATGGCTACACCTTC.

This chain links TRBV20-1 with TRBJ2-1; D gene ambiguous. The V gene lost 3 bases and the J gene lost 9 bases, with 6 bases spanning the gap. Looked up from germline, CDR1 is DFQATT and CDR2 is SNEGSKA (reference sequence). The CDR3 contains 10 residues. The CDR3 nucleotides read TGCAGTGCTAGTCTACCTGAGCAGTTCTTC. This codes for CSASLPEQFF.

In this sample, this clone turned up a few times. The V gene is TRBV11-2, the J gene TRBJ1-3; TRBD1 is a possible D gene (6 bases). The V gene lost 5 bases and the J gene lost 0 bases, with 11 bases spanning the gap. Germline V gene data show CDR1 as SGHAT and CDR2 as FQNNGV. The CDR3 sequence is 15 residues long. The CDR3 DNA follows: TGTGCCAGCAGCCCGCTGGACAGCTCTGGAAACACCATATATTTT. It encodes CASSPLDSSGNTIYF.

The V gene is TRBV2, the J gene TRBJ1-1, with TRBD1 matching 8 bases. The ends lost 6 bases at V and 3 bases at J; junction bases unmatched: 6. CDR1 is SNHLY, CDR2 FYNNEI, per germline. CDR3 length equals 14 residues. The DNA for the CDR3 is TGTGCCAGCAGGTCCGGACAGGGCGACACTGAAGCTTTCTTT. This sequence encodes CASRSGQGDTEAFF.